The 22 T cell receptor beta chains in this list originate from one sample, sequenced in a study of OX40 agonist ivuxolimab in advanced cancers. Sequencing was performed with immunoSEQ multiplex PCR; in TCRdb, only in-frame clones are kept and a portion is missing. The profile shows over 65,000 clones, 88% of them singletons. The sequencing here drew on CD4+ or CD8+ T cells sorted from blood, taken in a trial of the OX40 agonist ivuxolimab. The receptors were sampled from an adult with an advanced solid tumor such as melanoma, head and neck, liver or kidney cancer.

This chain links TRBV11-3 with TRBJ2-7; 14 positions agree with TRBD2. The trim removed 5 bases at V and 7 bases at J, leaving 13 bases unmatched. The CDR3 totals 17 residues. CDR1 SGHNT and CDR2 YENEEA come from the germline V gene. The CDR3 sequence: CASSPGTSGSYYGEQYF. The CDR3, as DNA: TGTGCCAGCAGCCCCGGGACTAGCGGGAGTTACTACGGGGAGCAGTACTTC.

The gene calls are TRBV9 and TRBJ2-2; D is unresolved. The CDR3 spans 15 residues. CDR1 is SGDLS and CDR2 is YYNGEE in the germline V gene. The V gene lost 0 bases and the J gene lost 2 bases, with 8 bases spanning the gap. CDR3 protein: CASSVVPANTGELFF. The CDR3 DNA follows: TGTGCCAGCAGCGTAGTTCCAGCTAACACCGGGGAGCTGTTTTTT. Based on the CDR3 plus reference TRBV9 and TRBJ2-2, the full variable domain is DSGVTQTPKHLITATGQRVTLRCSPRSGDLSVYWYQQSLDQGLQFLIQYYNGEERAKGNILERFSAQQFPDLHSELNLSSLELGDSALYFCASSVVPANTGELFFGEGSRLTVL.

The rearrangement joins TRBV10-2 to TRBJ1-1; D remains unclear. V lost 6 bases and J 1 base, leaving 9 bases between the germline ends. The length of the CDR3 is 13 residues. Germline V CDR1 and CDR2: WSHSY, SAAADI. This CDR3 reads CASRDTENTEAFF. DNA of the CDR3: TGCGCCAGCAGAGACACGGAGAACACTGAAGCTTTCTTT.

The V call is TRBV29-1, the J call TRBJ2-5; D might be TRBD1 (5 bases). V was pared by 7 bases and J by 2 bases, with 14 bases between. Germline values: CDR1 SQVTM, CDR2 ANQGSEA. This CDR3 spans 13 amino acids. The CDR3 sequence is CSARGFTQETQYF. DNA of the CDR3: TGCAGCGCAAGGGGTTTTACTCAAGAGACCCAGTACTTC.

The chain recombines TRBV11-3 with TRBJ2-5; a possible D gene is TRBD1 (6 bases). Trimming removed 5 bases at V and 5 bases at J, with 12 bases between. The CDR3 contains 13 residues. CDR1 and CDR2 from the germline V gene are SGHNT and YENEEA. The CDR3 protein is CASSPGQRETQYF. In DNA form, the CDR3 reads TGTGCCAGCAGCCCTGGACAGAGGGAGACCCAGTACTTC.

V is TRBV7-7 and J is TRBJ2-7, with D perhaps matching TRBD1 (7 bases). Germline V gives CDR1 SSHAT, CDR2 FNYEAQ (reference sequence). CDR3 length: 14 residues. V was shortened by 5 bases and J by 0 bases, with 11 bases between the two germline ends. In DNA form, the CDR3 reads TGTGCCAGCAGCCCAGGGGGGCACTCCTACGAGCAGTACTTC. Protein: CASSPGGHSYEQYF.

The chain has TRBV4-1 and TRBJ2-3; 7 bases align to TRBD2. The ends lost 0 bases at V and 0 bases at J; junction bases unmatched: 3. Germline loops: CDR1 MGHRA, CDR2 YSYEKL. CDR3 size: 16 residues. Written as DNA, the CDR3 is TGCGCCAGCAGCCAAGATTGGGGACTAAGCACAGATACGCAGTATTTT. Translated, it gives CASSQDWGLSTDTQYF.

CDR3 in amino acids: CASRTGLAATGELFF. Here the CDR3 DNA reads TGTGCCAGCAGAACGGGACTAGCGGCCACCGGGGAGCTGTTTTTT. The chain is built from TRBV6-5 and TRBJ2-2; 11 nucleotides line up with TRBD2. Germline CDR1 reads MNHEY; CDR2 reads SVGAGI. With 6 bases clipped from V and 4 bases from J, the junction kept 4 bases outside the gene matches. This CDR3 region has 15 residues.

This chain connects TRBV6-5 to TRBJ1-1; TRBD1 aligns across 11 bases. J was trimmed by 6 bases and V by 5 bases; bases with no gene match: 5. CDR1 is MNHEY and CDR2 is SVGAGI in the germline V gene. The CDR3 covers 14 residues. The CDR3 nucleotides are TGTGCCAGCAGTACACCGGGACAGGGGGCTGAAGCTTTCTTT. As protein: CASSTPGQGAEAFF.

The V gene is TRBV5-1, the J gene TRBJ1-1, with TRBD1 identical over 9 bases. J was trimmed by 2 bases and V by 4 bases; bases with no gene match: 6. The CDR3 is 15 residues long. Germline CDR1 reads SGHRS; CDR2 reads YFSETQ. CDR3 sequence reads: CASSTADRGNTEAFF. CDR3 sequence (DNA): TGCGCCAGCAGCACCGCGGACAGGGGAAACACTGAAGCTTTCTTT.

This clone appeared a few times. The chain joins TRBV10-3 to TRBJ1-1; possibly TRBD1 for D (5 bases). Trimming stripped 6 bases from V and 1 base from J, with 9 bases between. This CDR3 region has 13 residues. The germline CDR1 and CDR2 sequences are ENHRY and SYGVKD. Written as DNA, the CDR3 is TGTGCCATCAGACAGACAGAGAACACTGAAGCTTTCTTT. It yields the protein CAIRQTENTEAFF.

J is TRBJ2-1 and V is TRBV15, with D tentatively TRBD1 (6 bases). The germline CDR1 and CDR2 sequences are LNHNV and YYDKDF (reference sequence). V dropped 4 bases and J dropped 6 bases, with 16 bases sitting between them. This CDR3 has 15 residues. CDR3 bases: TGTGCCACCAGCACCCTAAGACAGGTTTCCAATGAGCAGTTCTTC. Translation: CATSTLRQVSNEQFF.

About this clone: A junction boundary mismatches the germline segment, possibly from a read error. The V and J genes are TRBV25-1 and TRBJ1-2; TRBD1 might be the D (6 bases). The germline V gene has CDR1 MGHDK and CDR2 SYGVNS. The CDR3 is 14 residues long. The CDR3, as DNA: TGTACCAGCAGGGCGACAGGCGTTAACTATGGCTACACCTTC. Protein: CTSRATGVNYGYTF.

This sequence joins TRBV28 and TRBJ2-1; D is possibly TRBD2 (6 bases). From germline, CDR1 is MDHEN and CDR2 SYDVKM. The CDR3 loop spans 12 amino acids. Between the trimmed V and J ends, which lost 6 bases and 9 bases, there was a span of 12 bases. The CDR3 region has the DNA TGTGCCAGCAGAAGTCCCGGGGGTGAGCAGTTCTTC. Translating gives CASRSPGGEQFF.

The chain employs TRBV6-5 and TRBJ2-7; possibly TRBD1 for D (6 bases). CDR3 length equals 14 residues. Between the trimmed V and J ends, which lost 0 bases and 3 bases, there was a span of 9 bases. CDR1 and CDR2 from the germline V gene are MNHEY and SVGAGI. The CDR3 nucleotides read TGTGCCAGCAGTTACTCGGACAGCCACTACGAGCAGTACTTC. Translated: CASSYSDSHYEQYF.

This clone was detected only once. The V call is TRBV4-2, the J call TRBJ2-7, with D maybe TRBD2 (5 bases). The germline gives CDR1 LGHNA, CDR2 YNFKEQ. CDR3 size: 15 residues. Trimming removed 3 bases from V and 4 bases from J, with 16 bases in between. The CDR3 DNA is TGTGCCAGCAGCCAGGGCATATATACGGGATACGAGCAGTACTTC. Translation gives CASSQGIYTGYEQYF.

The CDR3 DNA is TGTGCCAGCAGCCAAGATTGGGCAGGGACTAATGAAAAACTGTTTTTT. Residues: CASSQDWAGTNEKLFF. The J gene is TRBJ1-4, the V gene TRBV4-2; D perhaps matches TRBD1 (5 bases). Germline V gene data show CDR1 as LGHNA and CDR2 as YNFKEQ. V was clipped by 0 bases and J by 2 bases, with 10 bases between them. The CDR3 is 16 residues long.

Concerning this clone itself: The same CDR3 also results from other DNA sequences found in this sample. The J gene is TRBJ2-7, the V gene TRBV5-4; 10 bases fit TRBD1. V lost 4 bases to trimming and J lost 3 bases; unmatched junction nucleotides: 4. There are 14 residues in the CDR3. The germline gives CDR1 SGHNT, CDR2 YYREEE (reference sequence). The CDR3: CASSPGTGVYEQYF. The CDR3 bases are TGTGCCAGCAGCCCCGGGACAGGGGTCTACGAGCAGTACTTC.

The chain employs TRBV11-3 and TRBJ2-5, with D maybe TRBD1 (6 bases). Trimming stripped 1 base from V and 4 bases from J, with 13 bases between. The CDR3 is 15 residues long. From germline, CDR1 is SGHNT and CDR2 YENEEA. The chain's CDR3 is CASSLGADSRETQYF. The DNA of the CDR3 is TGTGCCAGCAGCTTAGGGGCGGACAGCCGAGAGACCCAGTACTTC.

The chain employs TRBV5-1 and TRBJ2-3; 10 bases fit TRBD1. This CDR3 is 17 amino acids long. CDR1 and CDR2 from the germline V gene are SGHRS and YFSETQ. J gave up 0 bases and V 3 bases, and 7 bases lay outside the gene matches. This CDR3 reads CASSSGQGGSSTDTQYF. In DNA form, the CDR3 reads TGCGCCAGCAGCTCCGGACAGGGGGGCTCTAGCACAGATACGCAGTATTTT. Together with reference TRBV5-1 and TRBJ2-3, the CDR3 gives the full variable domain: KAGVTQTPRYLIKTRGQQVTLSCSPISGHRSVSWYQQTPGQGLQFLFEYFSETQRNKGNFPGRFSGRQFSNSRSEMNVSTLELGDSALYLCASSSGQGGSSTDTQYFGPGTRLTVL.

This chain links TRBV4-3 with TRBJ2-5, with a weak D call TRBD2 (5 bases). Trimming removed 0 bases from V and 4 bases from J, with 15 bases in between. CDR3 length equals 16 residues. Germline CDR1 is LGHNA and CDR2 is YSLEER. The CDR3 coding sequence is TGCGCCAGCAGCCAAGAGGCTAGCTGGCTTCCAGAGACCCAGTACTTC. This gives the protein CASSQEASWLPETQYF.

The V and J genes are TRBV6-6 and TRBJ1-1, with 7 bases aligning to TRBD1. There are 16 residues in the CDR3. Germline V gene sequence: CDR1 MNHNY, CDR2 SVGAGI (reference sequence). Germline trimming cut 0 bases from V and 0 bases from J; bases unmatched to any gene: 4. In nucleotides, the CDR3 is TGTGCCAGCAGTTACTCGACAGGGCAATTGAACACTGAAGCTTTCTTT. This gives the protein CASSYSTGQLNTEAFF.